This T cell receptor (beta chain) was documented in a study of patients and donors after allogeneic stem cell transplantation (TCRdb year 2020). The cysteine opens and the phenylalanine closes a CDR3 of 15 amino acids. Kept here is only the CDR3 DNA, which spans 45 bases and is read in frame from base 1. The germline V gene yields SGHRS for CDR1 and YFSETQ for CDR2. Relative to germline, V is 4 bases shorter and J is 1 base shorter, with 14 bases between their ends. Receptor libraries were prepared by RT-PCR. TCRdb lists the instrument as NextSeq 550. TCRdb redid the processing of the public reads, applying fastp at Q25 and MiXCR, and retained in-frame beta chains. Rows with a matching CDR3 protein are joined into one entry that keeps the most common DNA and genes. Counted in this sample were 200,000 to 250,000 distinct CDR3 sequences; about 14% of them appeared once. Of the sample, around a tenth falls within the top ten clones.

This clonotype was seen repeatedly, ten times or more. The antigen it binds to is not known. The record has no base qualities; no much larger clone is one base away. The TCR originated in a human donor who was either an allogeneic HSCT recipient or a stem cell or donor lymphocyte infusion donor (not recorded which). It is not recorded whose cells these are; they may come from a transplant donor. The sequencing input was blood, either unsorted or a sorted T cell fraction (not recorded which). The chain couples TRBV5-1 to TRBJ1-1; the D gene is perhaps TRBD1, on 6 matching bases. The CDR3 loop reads CASSGTGMRNTEAFF. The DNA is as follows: TGCGCCAGCAGCGGTACAGGGATGAGGAACACTGAAGCTTTCTTT.